This TCR beta chain is drawn from a study of T cells in Graves' hyperthyroidism and ophthalmopathy. Whole-study findings and limits: Blood shared most expanded thyroid clonotypes above 0.001.

To note about this clonotype: The antigen is unknown.

TCR beta CDR3 region amplification was performed from RNA transcripts. The TCR CDR3 was amplified in a first-round RT-PCR using the HTBI primer set. TCRdb re-called the multiplex PCR reads with MiXCR, one entry per CDR3 protein. The data show about 200,000 distinct CDR3 sequences, 15% to 20% seen once. CDR1 and CDR2 (germline): MNHEY, SVGAGI. This CDR3 spans 17 amino acids. V lost 4 bases and J lost 2, with 17 bases in between. The clonotype comes from a man aged 35-49 years with Graves' hyperthyroidism. Sequenced input: blood. The rearrangement joins TRBV6-5 to TRBJ2-2; D tentatively reads TRBD1 or TRBD2 (5 bases each). The DNA of the CDR3 is TGTGCCAGCAGTTCTGCCTGGGACGGATTAAACACCGGGGAGCTGTTTTTT. It codes for CASSSAWDGLNTGELFF.